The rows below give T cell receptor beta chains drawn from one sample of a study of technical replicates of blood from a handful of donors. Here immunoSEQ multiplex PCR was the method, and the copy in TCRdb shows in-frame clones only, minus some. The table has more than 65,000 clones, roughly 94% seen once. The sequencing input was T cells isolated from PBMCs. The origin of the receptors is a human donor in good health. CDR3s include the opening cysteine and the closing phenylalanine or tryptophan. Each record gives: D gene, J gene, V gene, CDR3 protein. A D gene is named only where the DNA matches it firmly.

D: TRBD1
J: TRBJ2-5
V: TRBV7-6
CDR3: CASTQRTGGETQYF

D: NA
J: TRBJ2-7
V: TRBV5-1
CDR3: CASSLNGVYEQYF

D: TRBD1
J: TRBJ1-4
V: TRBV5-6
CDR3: CASSLGQGVLRNEKLFF

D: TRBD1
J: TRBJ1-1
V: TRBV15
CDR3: CATGQTGGPEAFF

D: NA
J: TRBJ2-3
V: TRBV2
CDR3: CASNSGGGPNTQYF

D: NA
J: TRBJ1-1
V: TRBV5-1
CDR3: CASSPTGDTEAFF

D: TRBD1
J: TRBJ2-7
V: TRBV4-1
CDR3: CASSPEGASYEQYF

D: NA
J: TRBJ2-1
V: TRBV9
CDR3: CASSVDFGRRINEQFF

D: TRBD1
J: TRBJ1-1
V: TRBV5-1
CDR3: CASRAGGDKAFF

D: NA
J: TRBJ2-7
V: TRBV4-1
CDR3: CASSQVADEQYF

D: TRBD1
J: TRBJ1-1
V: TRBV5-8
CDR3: CASSLANPGQGTAFF

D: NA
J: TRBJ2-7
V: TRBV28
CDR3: CASGASSYEQYF

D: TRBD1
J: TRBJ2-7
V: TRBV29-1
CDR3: CSVEGRDREPYEQYF

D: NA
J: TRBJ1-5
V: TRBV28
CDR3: CASSLKGVDQPQHF

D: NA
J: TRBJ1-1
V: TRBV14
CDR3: CASSQDRGMTEAFF

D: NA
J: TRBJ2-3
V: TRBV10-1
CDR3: CASSGGAAGEVDTQYF

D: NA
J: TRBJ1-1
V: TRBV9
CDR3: CASSVVGGVEAFF

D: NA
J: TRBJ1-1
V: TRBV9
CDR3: CASSVAPAGFSRTEAFF